The 18 T cell receptor beta chains reported below all come from one sample, sequenced in a study of T-cell memory formation after mild COVID-19. Via MiXCR, TCRdb re-called the 5' RACE reads, giving one row per CDR3 protein. This sample has 150,000 to 200,000 distinct CDR3 sequences; 11% occur once, and the top ten carry approximately 4%. Material: PBMCs or a T cell subset sorted from them (not recorded which). The receptor set was obtained from a young man who had mild COVID-19 (a few samples of this study predate the infection). Cell type and time point are not known.

This clonotype turned up a few times. This chain uses TRBV20-1 with TRBJ2-1, with D unresolved. Germline V lookup: CDR1 DFQATT, CDR2 SNEGSKA (reference sequence). V lost 0 bases to trimming and J lost 7 bases, with 7 bases between them. This CDR3 comprises 12 residues. The CDR3 reads CSARESVNEQFF. In DNA, the CDR3 is TGCAGTGCTAGAGAATCGGTTAATGAGCAGTTCTTC.

The CDR3 DNA sequence: TGTGCCAGCAGCCCCAGACAGGGGGCGAGCGGGGAGCTGTTTTTT. It encodes CASSPRQGASGELFF. The chain carries TRBV7-2 and TRBJ2-2; 10 bases align to TRBD1. The CDR3 spans 15 residues. Germline values: CDR1 SGHTA, CDR2 FQGNSA. V lost 5 bases to trimming and J lost 7 bases; unmatched junction nucleotides: 7. Full variable domain (rest looked up from reference TRBV7-2 and TRBJ2-2): GAGVSQSPSNKVTEKGKDVELRCDPISGHTALYWYRQSLGQGLEFLIYFQGNSAPDKSGLPSDRFSAERTGGSVSTLTIQRTQQEDSAVYLCASSPRQGASGELFFGEGSRLTVL.

A few counts support this clonotype. The chain combines TRBV4-3 with TRBJ2-3, with D possibly TRBD2 on 6 matching bases. Germline V gene lookup returns CDR1 LGHNA and CDR2 YSLEER. Deletions cut 1 base from V and 1 base from J, with 12 bases between. The CDR3 extends over 16 amino acids. CDR3 in amino acids: CASSQGGVGGTDTQYF. The DNA of the CDR3 is TGCGCCAGCAGCCAAGGCGGGGTCGGAGGCACAGATACGCAGTATTTT.

Written as DNA, the CDR3 is TGTGCCTGGACTGTGGGGACGGGTGGCTACACCTTC. It is translated as CAWTVGTGGYTF. V and J are TRBV30 and TRBJ1-2, with D tentatively TRBD1 (5 bases). Germline V gives CDR1 GTSNPN, CDR2 SVGIG (reference sequence). The CDR3 contains 12 residues. Trimming removed 4 bases at V and 7 bases at J, with 13 bases between.

The chain links TRBV7-2 to TRBJ2-2, with D possibly being TRBD1 (6 bases). With 1 base removed from V and 6 bases from J, the gap between germline ends came to 12 bases. This CDR3 contains 15 residues. Germline loops: CDR1 SGHTA, CDR2 FQGNSA. The CDR3 DNA sequence: TGTGCCAGCAGCTTAGGCGTACAGGGATCCGGGGAGCTGTTTTTT. This encodes CASSLGVQGSGELFF.

This clonotype was recorded many times. This chain uses TRBV10-3 with TRBJ1-2, with D unclear. CDR1 is ENHRY and CDR2 is SYGVKD in the germline V gene. The CDR3 is 12 residues long. V lost 6 bases and J lost 1, with 6 bases in between. The CDR3 DNA sequence: TGTGCCATCAGAAGACATAACTATGGCTACACCTTC. This translates into CAIRRHNYGYTF.

V is TRBV7-3 and J is TRBJ1-1; no clear D gene. CDR1 and CDR2 (germline): SGHTA, FQGTGA. V was cut by 1 base and J by 7 bases, with 16 bases left in between. The CDR3 has 15 amino acids. The CDR3: CASSLSAGYPLEAFF. In DNA, the CDR3 is TGTGCCAGCAGCTTAAGCGCGGGGTATCCACTTGAAGCTTTCTTT.

This clonotype has just a few counts. The chain links TRBV6-1 to TRBJ2-2, with D unclear. Germline CDR1 MNHNS, CDR2 SASEGT. This CDR3 has 14 residues. Trimming removed 2 bases from V and 3 bases from J, with 7 bases in between. CDR3 sequence (DNA): TGTGCCAGCAGTGAAATCCCAGACACCGGGGAGCTGTTTTTT. Its translation: CASSEIPDTGELFF.

This clonotype was counted only a few times. The genes are TRBV5-4 and TRBJ2-1; D possibly matches TRBD1 or TRBD2 (5 bases each). V shed 4 bases and J shed 10 bases, with 18 bases lying between them. The V gene's germline CDR1 is SGHNT and CDR2 YYREEE (reference sequence). The CDR3 spans 14 residues. This chain's CDR3 is CASSTGLADGEQFF. As DNA, the CDR3 is TGTGCCAGCAGCACAGGACTGGCTGACGGGGAGCAGTTCTTC.

This clonotype has only one observation. V gene TRBV7-2 combines with J gene TRBJ2-7; 10 nucleotides line up with TRBD2. In germline, CDR1 is SGHTA, CDR2 FQGNSA. V lost 5 bases to trimming and J lost 2 bases; unmatched junction nucleotides: 9. The CDR3 length is 16 residues. The CDR3 protein is CASSPSERGGPYEQYF. The DNA of the CDR3 is TGTGCCAGCAGCCCATCCGAGCGGGGGGGCCCCTACGAGCAGTACTTC.

The sample holds a few counts of this clonotype. The V call is TRBV4-2, the J call TRBJ2-2, with D perhaps given as TRBD1 or TRBD2 (6 bases each). The CDR3 extends over 16 amino acids. Germline-derived CDR1 and CDR2 are LGHNA and YNFKEQ. The germline V and J ends were trimmed by 1 base and 9 bases, with 18 bases remaining between them. CDR3 in DNA: TGTGCCAGCAGCCAAGTTGTCCGGGGGCGCCGCAGGGAGCTGTTTTTT. This gives the protein CASSQVVRGRRRELFF.

This clonotype occurred many times. CDR3 DNA sequence: TGCGCCAGCAGAGCTGACAGGGGGCTAACTGAAGCTTTCTTT. Its protein product is CASRADRGLTEAFF. This chain links TRBV5-1 with TRBJ1-1; TRBD1 aligns across 10 bases. Looked up from germline, CDR1 is SGHRS and CDR2 is YFSETQ. Trimming cost V 5 bases and J 5 bases; bases outside gene matches: 6. The CDR3 extends over 14 amino acids.

This clonotype has at least ten counts. The V call is TRBV7-3, the J call TRBJ2-3, with D maybe TRBD2 (7 bases). CDR1 is SGHTA, CDR2 FQGTGA, per germline. The CDR3 runs to 14 residues. V gave up 5 bases and J gave up 2 bases, with 11 bases separating them. This CDR3 reads CASSLGGLTDTQYF. CDR3 sequence (DNA): TGTGCCAGCAGCCTCGGGGGGCTCACAGATACGCAGTATTTT.

This clonotype was counted only a few times. In DNA, the CDR3 is TGCAGTGCTAGAGATCCACGTAACTATGGCTACACCTTC. Translated, it gives CSARDPRNYGYTF. V is TRBV20-1 and J is TRBJ1-2, with unresolved D. The CDR3 has 13 residues. Trimming removed 0 bases from V and 1 base from J, with 6 bases in between. Germline values: CDR1 DFQATT, CDR2 SNEGSKA (reference sequence).

This clonotype was recorded a few times. The CDR3, as DNA: TGTGCCAGCAGTTACAGGGGGGGAAGTAATTCACCCCTCCACTTT. It codes for CASSYRGGSNSPLHF. V gene TRBV6-5 combines with J gene TRBJ1-6; maybe TRBD1 (6 bases). Germline V gene lookup returns CDR1 MNHEY and CDR2 SVGAGI. V gave up 2 bases and J gave up 6 bases, with 11 bases separating them. The CDR3 contains 15 residues.

The rearrangement uses TRBV12-5 and TRBJ2-4, with D unclear. In germline, CDR1 is LGHNT, CDR2 FRNRAP. CDR3 length: 17 residues. V lost 1 base to trimming and J lost 0 bases, with 13 bases between them. The CDR3 here is CASGLAEHLLAKNIQYF. The CDR3 DNA follows: TGTGCTAGTGGTTTGGCAGAGCATCTACTAGCCAAAAACATTCAGTACTTC.

V and J are TRBV6-5 and TRBJ2-2, with D maybe TRBD2 (7 bases). The germline V and J ends were trimmed by 8 bases and 3 bases, with 10 bases remaining between them. This CDR3 is 13 amino acids long. Germline CDR1 reads MNHEY; CDR2 reads SVGAGI. This chain's CDR3 is CASSGGYTGELFF. CDR3 DNA sequence: TGTGCCAGCTCGGGGGGCTACACCGGGGAGCTGTTTTTT.

This clonotype came up once. V and J are TRBV10-3 and TRBJ2-7; the D gene is possibly TRBD2 (6 bases). Germline V gives CDR1 ENHRY, CDR2 SYGVKD. Trimming shortened V by 0 bases and J by 0 bases, and 15 bases separated the two germline ends. This CDR3 is built from 17 residues. Here the CDR3 DNA reads TGTGCCATCAGTGAGTCACTACTAGCTGGTAACTCCTACGAGCAGTACTTC. It yields the protein CAISESLLAGNSYEQYF.